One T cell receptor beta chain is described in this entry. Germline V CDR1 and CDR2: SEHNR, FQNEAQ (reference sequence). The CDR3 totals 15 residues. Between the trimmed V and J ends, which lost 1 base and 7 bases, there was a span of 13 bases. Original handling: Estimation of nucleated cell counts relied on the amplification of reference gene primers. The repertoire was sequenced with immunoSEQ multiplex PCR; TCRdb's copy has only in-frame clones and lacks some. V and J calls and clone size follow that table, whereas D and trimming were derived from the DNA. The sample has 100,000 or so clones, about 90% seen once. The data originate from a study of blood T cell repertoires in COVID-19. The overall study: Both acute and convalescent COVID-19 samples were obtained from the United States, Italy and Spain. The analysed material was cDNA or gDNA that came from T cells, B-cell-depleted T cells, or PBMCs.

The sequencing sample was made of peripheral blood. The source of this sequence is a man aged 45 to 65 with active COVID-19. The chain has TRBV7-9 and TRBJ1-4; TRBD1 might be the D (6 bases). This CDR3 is CASSLDGTRGEKLFF. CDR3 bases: TGTGCCAGCAGCTTAGATGGGACAAGGGGTGAAAAACTGTTTTTT.